A single sample gave rise to the 20 T cell receptor beta chains below, sequenced in a study of blood T cells in healthy people across ages. Together with a sample-barcoded 5' primer, a J-beta primer mix was included in a second PCR lasting roughly 7 to 11 cycles. TCRdb fed the 5' RACE reads into MiXCR, producing one record per CDR3 protein. The sample carries 750,000 to 950,000 distinct CDR3 sequences, roughly 24% recorded once. The data also belong to a second study, concerning T cells of mothers and their children.

The sample consisted of blood. These receptors all come from a boy younger than 18 in good health.

This clonotype occurred many times. This chain links TRBV7-9 with TRBJ2-1, with 7 bases that match TRBD2. V shed 0 bases and J 4 bases; nucleotides not matched to a gene: 6. CDR1 is SEHNR, CDR2 FQNEAQ, per germline (reference sequence). The CDR3 consists of 16 residues. The CDR3 loop is CASSLAPAGPYNEQFF. DNA for the CDR3: TGTGCCAGCAGCTTAGCACCAGCGGGGCCATACAATGAGCAGTTCTTC.

In this sample, this clonotype turned up a few times. The genes are TRBV18 and TRBJ1-2; no definite D call. The V gene's germline CDR1 is KGHSH and CDR2 LQKENI. V shed 1 base and J shed 3 bases, with 15 bases lying between them. CDR3 length: 16 amino acids. CDR3 in DNA: TGTGCCAGCTCACCACTGGCCGGGCAAATTGACTATGGCTACACCTTC. Encoded protein: CASSPLAGQIDYGYTF. The complete variable domain, with remaining parts taken from reference TRBV18 and TRBJ1-2, reads NAGVMQNPRHLVRRRGQEARLRCSPMKGHSHVYWYRQLPEEGLKFMVYLQKENIIDESGMPKERFSAEFPKEGPSILRIQQVVRGDSAAYFCASSPLAGQIDYGYTFGSGTRLTVV.

This clonotype has just a few counts. The chain couples TRBV4-3 to TRBJ1-1, with a weak D call TRBD1 (6 bases). From germline, CDR1 is LGHNA and CDR2 YSLEER. CDR3 length: 14 amino acids. V dropped 1 base and J dropped 6 bases, with 12 bases sitting between them. CDR3: CASSQGTVGSEAFF. The CDR3 DNA sequence: TGCGCCAGCAGCCAAGGGACAGTGGGTTCTGAAGCTTTCTTT.

A few counts support this clonotype. The rearrangement uses TRBV24-1 and TRBJ2-3; D not certain. Germline CDR1 is KGHDR and CDR2 is SFDVKD. This CDR3 is 16 amino acids long. V was trimmed by 4 bases and J by 2 bases, leaving 15 bases between them. CDR3 bases: TGTGCCACCAGTGACCCTGGGATATGGGACACAGATACGCAGTATTTT. Its translation: CATSDPGIWDTDTQYF.

The chain uses TRBV6-5 and TRBJ2-2; D not resolved. Germline CDR1 MNHEY, CDR2 SVGAGI. Deletions cut 7 bases from V and 5 bases from J, with 11 bases between. The CDR3 loop spans 13 amino acids. CDR3: CASIRPYTGELFF. CDR3 DNA: TGTGCCAGCATCCGACCATATACCGGGGAGCTGTTTTTT.

As regards this clonotype: One junction end disagrees with the germline gene, perhaps due to a read error. The chain uses TRBV20-1 and TRBJ2-4; possibly TRBD2 for D (7 bases). CDR1 is DFQATT, CDR2 SNEGSKA, per germline (reference sequence). CDR3 length: 11 amino acids. The DNA for the CDR3 is TGCAGTGCGCGGGGGAGGGACATTCTGTACTTC. Encoded protein: CSARGRDILYF.

This clonotype was detected a few times. The chain carries TRBV6-5 and TRBJ2-5; 7 nucleotides line up with TRBD1. CDR3 length equals 16 residues. With V trimmed by 4 bases and J by 1 base, 9 bases remained unmatched. The germline V gene has CDR1 MNHEY and CDR2 SVGAGI. CDR3 in amino acids: CASSFRDSGPQETQYF. CDR3 DNA: TGTGCCAGCAGTTTCCGGGACAGCGGACCCCAAGAGACCCAGTACTTC.

The genes are TRBV10-2 and TRBJ2-2; D gene uncertain. Trimming took 2 bases from V and 5 from J, leaving 12 bases between them. This CDR3 spans 15 amino acids. The germline V gene has CDR1 WSHSY and CDR2 SAAADI. CDR3 loop: CASSENSLSTGELFF. The DNA of the CDR3 is TGCGCCAGCAGTGAGAACAGTTTGAGTACCGGGGAGCTGTTTTTT.

This clonotype was found many times. This rearrangement joins TRBV30 to TRBJ2-6; D gene uncertain. Between the trimmed V and J ends, which lost 0 bases and 0 bases, there was a span of 6 bases. From germline, CDR1 is GTSNPN and CDR2 SVGIG (reference sequence). This CDR3 has 15 amino acids. CDR3 sequence: CAWSVLGSGANVLTF. The CDR3 DNA reads TGTGCCTGGAGTGTATTAGGCTCTGGGGCCAACGTCCTGACTTTC.

This clonotype was observed a handful of times. An end of the junction differs from the germline gene, which may be a read error. The gene calls are TRBV5-4 and TRBJ2-4, with TRBD1 matching over 10 bases. From germline, CDR1 is SGHNT and CDR2 YYREEE (reference sequence). The CDR3 has 15 residues. The CDR3 loop reads CASSKAGQGPNLQYF. In nucleotides, the CDR3 is TGTGCCAGCAGCAAGGCGGGACAGGGGCCAAACCTTCAGTACTTC.

The table lists this clonotype with many counts. The V call is TRBV5-1, the J call TRBJ2-1; 10 bases line up with TRBD1. The junction had 8 bases not matched to a gene; V was cut back by 0 bases and J by 2 bases. CDR1 and CDR2 from the germline V gene are SGHRS and YFSETQ. This CDR3 is 18 amino acids long. The CDR3 DNA sequence: TGCGCCAGCAGCTTGGCTCTACCCGGGACAGGGGCCTACAATGAGCAGTTCTTC. This sequence encodes CASSLALPGTGAYNEQFF.

The CDR3 spells CASSPQGPGEQYF. The CDR3 coding sequence is TGTGCCAGCTCACCGCAAGGGCCGGGGGAGCAGTACTTC. The chain carries TRBV18 and TRBJ2-7; maybe TRBD2 (5 bases). The germline V gene encodes CDR1 KGHSH and CDR2 LQKENI. Trimming shortened V by 3 bases and J by 7 bases, and 13 bases separated the two germline ends. This CDR3 region has 13 residues.

This clonotype occurred a few times. The J gene is TRBJ2-7, the V gene TRBV20-1; the D is unclear. Germline V CDR1 and CDR2: DFQATT, SNEGSKA (reference sequence). V dropped 5 bases and J dropped 0 bases, with 17 bases sitting between them. The CDR3 is made up of 15 amino acids. CDR3 residues: CSAARPLTSSYEQYF. In nucleotides, the CDR3 is TGCAGTGCTGCGCGACCACTCACGAGCTCCTACGAGCAGTACTTC.

This clonotype came up a few times. The chain combines TRBV7-9 with TRBJ2-5; D might be TRBD2 (5 bases). Germline V CDR1 and CDR2: SEHNR, FQNEAQ (reference sequence). The CDR3 totals 14 residues. V was trimmed by 2 bases and J by 5 bases, leaving 12 bases between them. The CDR3 bases are TGTGCCAGCAGCTTAATCCGCTCGGGGGAGACCCAGTACTTC. Its protein is CASSLIRSGETQYF.

This chain joins TRBV2 and TRBJ2-7; maybe TRBD2 (6 bases). CDR3 length equals 14 residues. Trimming removed 6 bases from V and 0 bases from J, with 12 bases in between. Germline V gene sequence: CDR1 SNHLY, CDR2 FYNNEI. The CDR3 is CASRVEGSSYEQYF. The CDR3 DNA is TGTGCCAGCAGGGTGGAGGGTAGCTCCTACGAGCAGTACTTC.

This chain connects TRBV12-3 or TRBV12-4 to TRBJ2-3; D unclear. This CDR3 comprises 14 residues. Trimming took 3 bases from V and 2 from J, leaving 9 bases between them. The CDR3 spells CASSFGSLTDTQYF. DNA of the CDR3: TGTGCCAGCAGTTTCGGGTCCCTCACAGATACGCAGTATTTT.

This clonotype was picked up a small number of times. An end of the junction differs from the germline gene, which may be a read error. V is TRBV10-3 and J is TRBJ1-4; 7 bases fit TRBD1. The CDR3 extends over 15 amino acids. Germline lookup yields CDR1 ENHRY and CDR2 SYGVKD. CDR3 protein: CATSESRSGGEKPFF. In nucleotides, the CDR3 is TGTGCCACCAGTGAGTCCCGGTCAGGGGGAGAAAAACCGTTTTTT.

CDR3 region: CASSQVLGDTQYF. The CDR3 bases are TGCGCCAGCAGCCAAGTCTTGGGAGATACGCAGTATTTT. The rearrangement joins TRBV4-1 to TRBJ2-3; no clear D. CDR1 is MGHRA, CDR2 YSYEKL, per germline. Deletions cut 1 base from V and 5 bases from J, with 7 bases between. The CDR3 is 13 amino acids.

This clonotype was counted a few times. The genes are TRBV3-1 and TRBJ1-3, with D unresolved. The CDR3 sequence is 15 residues long. The V gene lost 1 base and the J gene lost 1 base, with 8 bases spanning the gap. From germline, CDR1 is LGHDT and CDR2 YNNKEL (reference sequence). The CDR3: CASSQGWVSGNTIYF. In nucleotides, the CDR3 is TGTGCCAGCAGCCAAGGGTGGGTTTCTGGAAACACCATATATTTT.

A few counts support this clonotype. The chain is built from TRBV12-3 or TRBV12-4 and TRBJ2-2, with D perhaps TRBD1 (6 bases). V was cut by 5 bases and J by 0 bases, with 16 bases left in between. The CDR3 totals 17 residues. This CDR3 is CASSRHGQFANTGELFF. The CDR3 nucleotides are TGTGCCAGCAGTCGACACGGACAGTTCGCGAACACCGGGGAGCTGTTTTTT.